This T cell receptor beta chain was obtained from a study of blood T cell repertoires in COVID-19. Data came from immunoSEQ multiplex PCR; TCRdb stores just in-frame clones and leaves some out. The profile shows some 110,000 clones, approximately 89% of them singletons. This clone came up once. One base away lies a much larger clone, so this may be a sequencing read error. Seattle patients were enrolled during active infection and followed longitudinally. CDR1 and CDR2 (germline): SGHVS, FQNEAQ. Trimming took 1 base from V and 1 from J, leaving 4 bases between them. This CDR3 spans 13 amino acids. The chain is built from TRBV7-8 and TRBJ1-1, with D unclear. Sequencing was carried out using peripheral blood. The source of this sequence is a woman of 80 years or more with COVID-19, enrolled during active disease. The CDR3 DNA reads as TGTGCCAGCAGCTTAGATAGGAACACTGAAGCTTTCTTT. The encoded protein is CASSLDRNTEAFF.